Described below is a single T cell receptor beta chain sequence and its context. This sample was included in a study of neoadjuvant anti-PD-1 for oral cavity cancer. Per germline, CDR1 SSHAT and CDR2 FNYEAQ (reference sequence). Trimming took 4 bases from V and 0 from J, leaving 6 bases between them. The CDR3 consists of 14 residues. Assay used: immunoSEQ multiplex PCR; TCRdb lists only in-frame clones, some missing. Of tens of thousands of clones listed, 65% to 85% are singletons. The J gene is TRBJ2-2, the V gene TRBV7-7; D gene ambiguous. The source of this sequence is a person between 35 and 79 years old with oral cavity squamous cell carcinoma. Sequencing was performed on PBMCs, taken before nivolumab (anti-PD-1) treatment. The CDR3 DNA reads TGTGCCAGCAGCTCGTCGCCGAACACCGGGGAGCTGTTTTTT. This sequence encodes CASSSSPNTGELFF.